This TCR beta chain derives from a study of OX40 agonist ivuxolimab in advanced cancers. On the study more broadly: Patients treated during dose escalation were battling hepatocellular carcinoma, melanoma, renal cell or head and neck cancer. Points from the study as a whole: Dosing at 0.1 to 3.0 mg/kg was accompanied by clonal expansion of CD4+ and CD8+ blood T cells by week 6. The study found among the lowest clonal expansion in partial responders at 0.1-3.0 mg/kg.

The study sampled blood at baseline, cycle 4 day 1, and cycle 7 day 1. A remark on this clone: No antigen is known for it.

Profiled with immunoSEQ multiplex PCR; TCRdb holds only in-frame clones, not every one. The sample lists 84,000 or so clones; around 90% were seen once. This CDR3 is built from 16 residues. The germline CDR1 and CDR2 sequences are KGHSH and LQKENI. Trimming removed 5 bases at V and 0 bases at J, with 13 bases between. V gene TRBV18 combines with J gene TRBJ2-2; possibly TRBD1 for D (5 bases). This receptor was identified in an adult with an advanced solid tumor such as melanoma, head and neck, liver or kidney cancer. The specimen comprised CD4+ or CD8+ T cells sorted from blood, sampled in a trial of the OX40 agonist ivuxolimab. The CDR3 coding sequence is TGTGCCAGCTCATCGACAGAGACTCCGAACACCGGGGAGCTGTTTTTT. Translation: CASSSTETPNTGELFF.